What follows are 22 T cell receptor beta chains derived from one specimen sequenced in a study of cytomegalovirus exposure and HLA in healthy donors. Primers included in the PCR were 60 Vbeta and 13 Jbeta primers. Generated by immunoSEQ multiplex PCR, the TCRdb table keeps only in-frame clones and is missing some. This table holds 60,000 to 70,000 clones, 80% found once. The specimen was PBMCs. The receptors come from a woman under 40 in good health and CMV-seronegative.

The J gene is TRBJ1-2, the V gene TRBV6-5; maybe TRBD1 (6 bases). V was shortened by 6 bases and J by 8 bases, with 16 bases between the two germline ends. CDR1 is MNHEY and CDR2 is SVGAGI in the germline V gene. CDR3 size: 13 residues. The CDR3 nucleotides read TGTGCCAGCAGCTCGACAGGACTCCTGGGCTACACCTTC. Residues: CASSSTGLLGYTF.

The chain combines TRBV30 with TRBJ1-1; D is unresolved. Germline CDR1 reads GTSNPN; CDR2 reads SVGIG (reference sequence). This CDR3 has 14 amino acids. The germline V and J ends were trimmed by 5 bases and 4 bases, with 17 bases remaining between them. The CDR3 here is CAWSPGPRATEAFF. The CDR3 region has the DNA TGTGCCTGGTCCCCGGGTCCCCGAGCCACTGAAGCTTTCTTT. The whole variable domain, remainder taken from reference TRBV30 and TRBJ1-1, is SQTIHQWPATLVQPVGSPLSLECTVEGTSNPNLYWYRQAAGRGLQLLFYSVGIGQISSEVPQNLSASRPQDRQFILSSKKLLLSDSGFYLCAWSPGPRATEAFFGQGTRLTVV.

The chain's CDR3 is CASSLVLSDRDVGTEAFF. In DNA, the CDR3 is TGTGCCAGCAGCTTAGTGTTATCGGACAGGGACGTGGGAACTGAAGCTTTCTTT. The gene calls are TRBV11-2 and TRBJ1-1; 8 bases agree with TRBD1. The CDR3 loop spans 18 amino acids. The germline V gene encodes CDR1 SGHAT and CDR2 FQNNGV. The ends lost 1 base at V and 5 bases at J; junction bases unmatched: 15.

This clone turned up a few times. This chain connects TRBV7-9 to TRBJ1-1, with TRBD1 as a possible D gene (6 bases). In germline, CDR1 is SEHNR, CDR2 FQNEAQ (reference sequence). The CDR3 runs 13 residues. With 2 bases removed from V and 5 bases from J, the gap between germline ends came to 9 bases. The CDR3 protein is CASSLSGETEAFF. The CDR3 DNA reads TGTGCCAGCAGCTTATCAGGGGAAACTGAAGCTTTCTTT.

The CDR3, as DNA: TGTGCCATCAGTGTAAGTGGGACTAGCGTGGACGAGCAGTACTTC. Protein product: CAISVSGTSVDEQYF. The genes are TRBV10-3 and TRBJ2-7, with 10 bases aligning to TRBD2. This CDR3 region has 15 residues. V trimming: 4 bases; J trimming: 5 bases; junction bases outside the gene matches: 8. Germline loops: CDR1 ENHRY, CDR2 SYGVKD.

The genes are TRBV27 and TRBJ2-1; perhaps TRBD2 as D (6 bases). The CDR3 consists of 14 residues. Germline V lookup: CDR1 MNHEY, CDR2 SMNVEV (reference sequence). V was cut by 7 bases and J by 5 bases, with 15 bases left in between. CDR3 DNA: TGTGCCAGCACCTTAGGAGGGTCCCACAATGAGCAGTTCTTC. Its translation: CASTLGGSHNEQFF.

The V call is TRBV7-9, the J call TRBJ1-2, with a tentative D call TRBD1 (6 bases). The CDR3 has 15 residues. V shed 1 base and J shed 6 bases, with 15 bases lying between them. CDR1 and CDR2 from the germline V gene are SEHNR and FQNEAQ (reference sequence). CDR3 nucleotides: TGTGCCAGCAGCTTAGGCCAGGGACAAACTAATGGCTACACCTTC. Translating gives CASSLGQGQTNGYTF.

This chain connects TRBV5-4 to TRBJ2-3, with a tentative D call TRBD2 (5 bases). This CDR3 contains 12 residues. In germline, CDR1 is SGHNT, CDR2 YYREEE (reference sequence). With 6 bases removed from V and 6 bases from J, the gap between germline ends came to 11 bases. This CDR3 is CASTVGVDTQYF. CDR3 coding DNA: TGTGCCAGCACCGTCGGGGTGGATACGCAGTATTTT. Looking up the rest from reference TRBV5-4 and TRBJ2-3 gives the full variable domain: ETGVTQSPTHLIKTRGQQVTLRCSSQSGHNTVSWYQQALGQGPQFIFQYYREEENGRGNFPPRFSGLQFPNYSSELNVNALELDDSALYLCASTVGVDTQYFGPGTRLTVL.

This chain links TRBV28 with TRBJ2-7; 8 nucleotides match TRBD2. V lost 6 bases to trimming and J lost 3 bases; unmatched junction nucleotides: 7. Germline CDR1 is MDHEN and CDR2 is SYDVKM. The CDR3 sequence is 14 residues long. CDR3 coding DNA: TGTGCCAGCAGGACCCCCGGGACTAGCTACGAGCAGTACTTC. Its translation is CASRTPGTSYEQYF.

The genes are TRBV28 and TRBJ1-2; tentatively, D is TRBD1 (5 bases). Trimming pared 3 bases from V and 8 bases from J, leaving 19 bases between. Germline V gene data show CDR1 as MDHEN and CDR2 as SYDVKM. CDR3 length equals 15 residues. CDR3 amino acids: CASSLAGKYDEGYTF. CDR3 in DNA: TGTGCCAGCAGTTTGGCAGGGAAGTACGACGAGGGCTACACCTTC.

The chain couples TRBV7-9 to TRBJ2-1; 8 nucleotides match TRBD2. The CDR3 extends over 14 amino acids. Germline V gives CDR1 SEHNR, CDR2 FQNEAQ (reference sequence). With 5 bases clipped from V and 3 bases from J, the junction kept 3 bases outside the gene matches. CDR3 amino acids: CASSSGTSYNEQFF. The CDR3 nucleotides are TGTGCCAGCAGCAGCGGGACTAGCTACAATGAGCAGTTCTTC.

V usage is TRBV2 and J usage is TRBJ1-5; 12 bases map to TRBD1. Trimming removed 6 bases from V and 7 bases from J; junction bases left unmatched: 10. Germline V gene lookup returns CDR1 SNHLY and CDR2 FYNNEI. The CDR3 extends over 16 amino acids. CDR3: CASRLGQGAAGQPQHF. CDR3 DNA sequence: TGTGCCAGCAGACTGGGACAGGGGGCAGCGGGCCAGCCCCAGCATTTT.

The CDR3 loop reads CASSVAINTEAFF. CDR3 nucleotide sequence: TGTGCCAGCAGCGTTGCGATTAACACTGAAGCTTTCTTT. The chain combines TRBV9 with TRBJ1-1; D is undetermined. V lost 2 bases to trimming and J lost 2 bases, with 7 bases between them. This CDR3 has 13 amino acids. Germline V gene sequence: CDR1 SGDLS, CDR2 YYNGEE.

This chain links TRBV4-3 with TRBJ1-2; 7 nucleotides align to TRBD1. The CDR3 consists of 15 residues. Losses at the gene ends were 1 base for V and 5 bases for J; bases not matched to a gene: 7. Germline V gene lookup returns CDR1 LGHNA and CDR2 YSLEER. The DNA of the CDR3 is TGCGCCAGCAGCCAAGTTGACAGGGTAGGGTATGGCTACACCTTC. This codes for CASSQVDRVGYGYTF.

This rearrangement joins TRBV4-1 to TRBJ2-1; the match to TRBD2 covers 7 bases. Per germline, CDR1 MGHRA and CDR2 YSYEKL. The CDR3 sequence is 15 residues long. The ends lost 4 bases at V and 0 bases at J; junction bases unmatched: 3. Written as DNA, the CDR3 is TGCGCCAGCAGCCGCCGGGAGGACTCCTACAATGAGCAGTTCTTC. It is translated as CASSRREDSYNEQFF.

This clone was seen a single time. The J gene is TRBJ2-1, the V gene TRBV6-5; D ambiguous. V dropped 0 bases and J dropped 6 bases, with 15 bases sitting between them. The CDR3 covers 16 residues. The V gene's germline CDR1 is MNHEY and CDR2 SVGAGI. The CDR3 protein is CASSYSKVRLVNEQFF. The CDR3 coding sequence is TGTGCCAGCAGTTACTCAAAGGTGCGGTTAGTCAATGAGCAGTTCTTC.

The genes are TRBV27 and TRBJ1-5; unclear D gene. The V gene lost 5 bases and the J gene lost 7 bases, with 15 bases spanning the gap. The length of the CDR3 is 14 residues. CDR1 is MNHEY and CDR2 is SMNVEV in the germline V gene (reference sequence). In nucleotides, the CDR3 is TGTGCCAGCAGTCCCCTTCTAGAGGAGCAGCCCCAGCATTTT. The encoded protein is CASSPLLEEQPQHF.

The V and J genes are TRBV6-5 and TRBJ2-7; the match to TRBD1 covers 12 bases. With V trimmed by 2 bases and J by 4 bases, 3 bases remained unmatched. Looked up from germline, CDR1 is MNHEY and CDR2 is SVGAGI. There are 15 residues in the CDR3. This CDR3 reads CASSYGGQGAYEQYF. DNA of the CDR3: TGTGCCAGCAGTTACGGGGGACAGGGGGCTTACGAGCAGTACTTC.

The rearrangement uses TRBV7-7 and TRBJ2-3, with a tentative D call TRBD2 (6 bases). Germline-derived CDR1 and CDR2 are SSHAT and FNYEAQ (reference sequence). The V end lost 0 bases, the J end lost 5 bases, and 6 bases lay between the germline ends. The CDR3 length is 13 residues. The CDR3 region is CASSLAEGDTQYF. The CDR3, as DNA: TGTGCCAGCAGCTTAGCGGAGGGAGATACGCAGTATTTT.

In its sample, this clone was seen a few times. The chain is built from TRBV4-1 and TRBJ2-3, with 11 bases matching TRBD2. This CDR3 is built from 16 residues. Per germline, CDR1 MGHRA and CDR2 YSYEKL. J lost 6 bases, V lost 0 bases, and 5 bases had no gene match. The DNA of the CDR3 is TGCGCCAGCAGCCAAGATGTACTAGCGGGAGCCGATACGCAGTATTTT. Translation gives CASSQDVLAGADTQYF.

The chain combines TRBV6-5 with TRBJ2-1; D call uncertain. The V and J ends lost 6 bases and 2 bases respectively, with 8 bases between them. In germline, CDR1 is MNHEY, CDR2 SVGAGI. The CDR3 contains 13 residues. The CDR3 is CASSLSPYNEQFF. The CDR3 bases are TGTGCCAGCAGCCTGTCCCCCTACAATGAGCAGTTCTTC.

This rearrangement joins TRBV18 to TRBJ2-4, with no clear D. This CDR3 spans 15 amino acids. In germline, CDR1 is KGHSH, CDR2 LQKENI. V dropped 3 bases and J dropped 6 bases, with 15 bases sitting between them. In nucleotides, the CDR3 is TGTGCCAGCTCACCCCCGACCGAATCGGGAAACATTCAGTACTTC. This translates into CASSPPTESGNIQYF.